This T cell receptor beta chain comes out of a study of blood T cell repertoires in COVID-19. Study context: Sample material is recorded as cDNA or gDNA derived from T cells, B-cell-depleted T cells, or PBMCs.

Some clones are missing from TCRdb's copy, which holds only in-frame ones; the method was immunoSEQ multiplex PCR. The top ten hold roughly 8% of the sample, which has more than 150,000 clones, roughly 80% seen once. V gave up 3 bases and J gave up 5 bases, with 19 bases separating them. The CDR3 consists of 17 residues. Germline-derived CDR1 and CDR2 are MGHDK and SYGVNS. Ten or more counts support this clone. Sequences were obtained from PBMCs or T cells enriched from blood (not recorded which). The genes are TRBV25-1 and TRBJ2-2; tentatively, D is TRBD1 (6 bases). The receptor was isolated from a woman aged 45-65 years who had recovered from COVID-19. CDR3 sequence reads: CASSDRRQPQGTGELFF. The CDR3 DNA follows: TGTGCCAGCAGTGACAGACGACAGCCGCAGGGGACCGGGGAGCTGTTTTTT.